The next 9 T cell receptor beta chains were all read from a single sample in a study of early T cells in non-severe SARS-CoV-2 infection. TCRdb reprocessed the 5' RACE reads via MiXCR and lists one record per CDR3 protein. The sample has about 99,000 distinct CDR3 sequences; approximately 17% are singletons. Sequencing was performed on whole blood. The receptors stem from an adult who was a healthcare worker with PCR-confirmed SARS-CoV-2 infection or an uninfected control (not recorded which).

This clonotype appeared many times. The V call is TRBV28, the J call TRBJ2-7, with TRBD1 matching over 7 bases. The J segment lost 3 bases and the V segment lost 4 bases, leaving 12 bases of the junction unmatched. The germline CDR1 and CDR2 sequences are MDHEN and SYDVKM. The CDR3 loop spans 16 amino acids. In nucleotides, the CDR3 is TGTGCCAGCAGTTGGGAAGCCGGGACAGTGAACTACGAGCAGTACTTC. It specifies CASSWEAGTVNYEQYF. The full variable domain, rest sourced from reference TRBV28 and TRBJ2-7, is DVKVTQSSRYLVKRTGEKVFLECVQDMDHENMFWYRQDPGLGLRLIYFSYDVKMKEKGDIPEGYSVSREKKERFSLILESASTNQTSMYLCASSWEAGTVNYEQYFGPGTRLTVT.

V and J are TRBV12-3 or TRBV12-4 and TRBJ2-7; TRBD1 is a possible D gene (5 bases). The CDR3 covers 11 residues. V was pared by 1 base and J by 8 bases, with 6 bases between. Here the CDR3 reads CASSLGQKQYF. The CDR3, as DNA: TGTGCCAGCAGTTTAGGACAGAAGCAGTACTTC.

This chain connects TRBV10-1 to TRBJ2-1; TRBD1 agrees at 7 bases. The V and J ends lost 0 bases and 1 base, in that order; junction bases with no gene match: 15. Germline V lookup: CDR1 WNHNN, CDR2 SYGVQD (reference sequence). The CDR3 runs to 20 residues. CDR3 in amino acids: CASSESSRTGPRGSYNEQFF. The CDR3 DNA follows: TGCGCCAGCAGTGAGTCGAGCCGGACAGGCCCCCGGGGATCCTACAATGAGCAGTTCTTC.

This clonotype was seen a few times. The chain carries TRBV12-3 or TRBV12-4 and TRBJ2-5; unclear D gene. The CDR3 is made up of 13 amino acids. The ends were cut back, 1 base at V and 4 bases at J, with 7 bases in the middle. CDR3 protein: CASSLGSGETQYF. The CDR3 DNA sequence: TGTGCCAGCAGTTTAGGGAGTGGAGAGACCCAGTACTTC.

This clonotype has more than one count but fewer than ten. In DNA, the CDR3 is TGTGCCAGCCAACTAGTGGATGAGCAGTTCTTC. Encoded protein: CASQLVDEQFF. This sequence joins TRBV7-2 and TRBJ2-1, with a weak D call TRBD2 (5 bases). Trimming shortened V by 8 bases and J by 8 bases, and 10 bases separated the two germline ends. The CDR3 is made up of 11 amino acids. Germline V gives CDR1 SGHTA, CDR2 FQGNSA.

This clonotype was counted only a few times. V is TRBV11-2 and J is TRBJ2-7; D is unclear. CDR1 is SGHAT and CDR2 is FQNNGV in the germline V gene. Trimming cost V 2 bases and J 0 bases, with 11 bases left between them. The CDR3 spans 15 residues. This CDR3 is CASSLIFQSSYEQYF. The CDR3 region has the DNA TGTGCCAGCAGCTTAATTTTCCAAAGCTCCTACGAGCAGTACTTC.

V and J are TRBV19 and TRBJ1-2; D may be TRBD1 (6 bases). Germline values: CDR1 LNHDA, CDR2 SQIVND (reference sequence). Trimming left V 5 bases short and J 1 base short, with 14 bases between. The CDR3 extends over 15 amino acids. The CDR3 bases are TGTGCCAGTAGTCTCTGGACAGTCGTTAACTATGGCTACACCTTC. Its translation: CASSLWTVVNYGYTF.

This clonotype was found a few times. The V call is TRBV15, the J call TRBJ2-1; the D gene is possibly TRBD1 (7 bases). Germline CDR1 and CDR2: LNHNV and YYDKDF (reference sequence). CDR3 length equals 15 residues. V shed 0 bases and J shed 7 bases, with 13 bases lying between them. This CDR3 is CATSRDYAGQNEQFF. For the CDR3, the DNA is TGTGCCACCAGCAGAGATTACGCGGGACAGAATGAGCAGTTCTTC.

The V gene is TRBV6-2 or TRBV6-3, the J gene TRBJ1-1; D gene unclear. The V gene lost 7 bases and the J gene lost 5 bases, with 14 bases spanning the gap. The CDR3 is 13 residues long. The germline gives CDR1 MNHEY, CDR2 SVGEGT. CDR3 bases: TGTGCCAGCACCCCCTGGGGTGAGACTGAAGCTTTCTTT. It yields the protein CASTPWGETEAFF.